This TCR beta chain was sequenced for a study of blood T cell repertoires in COVID-19 (dated by TCRdb to 2020 to 2022). The study in broad terms: Samples covering the acute and convalescent phases of COVID-19 were provided by collaborators in the United States, Italy and Spain. The prospective study material was composed of cDNA or gDNA derived from T cells, B-cell-depleted T cells, or PBMCs. Subjects who had been exposed to COVID-19, were actively infected with it, or had recovered from it provided the deeply sampled blood TCRbeta repertoires that made up the dataset. A freely available public database, intended as a resource for researchers studying the immune response to SARS-CoV-2, is where the repertoires were released. The samples were drawn from the first 160 participants of the ongoing ImmuneRACE study and from some 1,300 subjects provided by 6 global collaborators. The sample metadata nearly always contained a de-identified subject ID, COVID-19 status, age in years and sex. HLA class I and class II types, where available, came from metadata supplied by the sample provider rather than from assay-based typing. Paper-wide results and their limitations: The amount of clinical and demographic metadata varied by source and participant and was provided uncurated.

Enrolling through a virtual design, the prospective study's participants ranged in age from roughly 18 to 90 years and lived across 24 United States geographic areas. In the prospective study, cohorts were assigned on the basis of participant-reported clinical history obtained from a screening survey and a study questionnaire. Exposed participants had been in contact, within 2 weeks of entering the study, with a person who had a PCR-confirmed or clinician-diagnosed case of COVID-19. In the prospective study, whole blood, serum and a nasopharyngeal or oropharyngeal swab were collected from each participant by mobile phlebotomists. Over a roughly 2-month period, participants in the prospective study had the option of providing additional blood draws and questionnaires. Before DNA extraction, prospective study blood samples were shipped either frozen or at room temperature. Worth noting for this clone: Its antigen target is currently unknown. No much larger clone exists at a distance of one base, and base qualities are not known.

The germline V gene (reference sequence) gives CDR1 as MNHEY and CDR2 as SMNVEV. V loses 6 bases at its end and J loses 7 bases; junction bases beyond the gene matches: 11. Including cysteine and phenylalanine, the CDR3 has 15 amino acids. The DNA shown is the 45-base CDR3, in frame from base 1. TCRbeta CDR3 regions were amplified from genomic DNA using the immunoSEQ Assay, a bias-controlled multiplex PCR. Per the authors' processing: Within the assay, amplification of reference gene primers was used to estimate how many nucleated cells each sample contained. To quantify the absolute abundance of each unique TCRbeta CDR3 rearrangement, sequence reads were collapsed and filtered. For each sample, productive Simpson clonality was calculated as the square root of Simpson's diversity index across productive rearrangements. Here the immuneACCESS table is served through TCRdb, limited to in-frame sequences with V and J called. Missing clones are a known gap in these copies; in checked studies unresolved V genes cover under half, and the rest lacks a known reason. Clone size and V and J calls were adopted from that table, with D and trimming inferred from the DNA. The sample table holds approximately 270,000 clones, of which approximately 90% were seen once. 2.5% to 3% of the sample comes from the top ten.

The chain uses TRBV27 and TRBJ2-2, and TRBD2 aligns with 7 junction nucleotides. This clonotype originated in a man in his forties who had been exposed to COVID-19. The material sequenced was PBMCs or T cells enriched from blood (not recorded which). The DNA sequence is given as TGTGCCAGCAGAGCCGGTGGGAGGGTTAGCGGGGAGCTGTTTTTT. This is translated as CASRAGGRVSGELFF.